Below are 12 T cell receptor beta chains sequenced from a single sample in a study of cytomegalovirus exposure and HLA in healthy donors. Primers for the PCR totalled 60 Vbeta and 13 Jbeta. Using immunoSEQ multiplex PCR, the repertoire was profiled, and TCRdb retains in-frame clones only, with some absent. The sample yields roughly 98,000 clones, around 75% seen once. Sequencing was carried out using PBMCs. These receptors all come from a man between 18 and 35 years old in good health and CMV-seropositive.

The genes are TRBV18 and TRBJ1-3; D unclear. This CDR3 is 15 amino acids long. Trimming took 6 bases from V and 3 from J, leaving 15 bases between them. The V gene's germline CDR1 is KGHSH and CDR2 LQKENI. The CDR3: CASSADPSGGNTIYF. The DNA of the CDR3 is TGTGCCAGCTCCGCAGACCCCTCAGGTGGAAACACCATATATTTT.

The chain links TRBV19 to TRBJ2-5; TRBD2 matches 9 bases. The CDR3 runs 17 residues. The junction had 10 bases not matched to a gene; V was cut back by 3 bases and J by 2 bases. Germline-derived CDR1 and CDR2 are LNHDA and SQIVND (reference sequence). Here the CDR3 DNA reads TGTGCCAGTAGTATCGCCCCTAGCGGGGCGAGGCAAGAGACCCAGTACTTC. Encoded protein: CASSIAPSGARQETQYF.

This chain uses TRBV27 with TRBJ1-1; 7 nucleotides align to TRBD1. This CDR3 is 15 amino acids long. Germline values: CDR1 MNHEY, CDR2 SMNVEV (reference sequence). V lost 8 bases, J lost 3 bases, and 12 bases stayed unmatched. The CDR3 DNA reads TGTGCCAGCCGCTTTACAGGGGCTTGGGACACTGAAGCTTTCTTT. Translation gives CASRFTGAWDTEAFF.

V gene TRBV14 combines with J gene TRBJ1-1; 8 bases line up with TRBD1. This CDR3 has 16 residues. Unmatched junction bases numbered 7, after V lost 4 bases and J lost 0 bases. Germline V gene data show CDR1 as SGHDN and CDR2 as FVKESK. The CDR3 bases are TGTGCCAGCAGCCGGAGGACAGGGAGAATGAACACTGAAGCTTTCTTT. It is translated as CASSRRTGRMNTEAFF.

The chain carries TRBV11-2 and TRBJ1-5; D is ambiguous. V lost 2 bases and J lost 3, with 8 bases in between. The CDR3 loop spans 14 amino acids. Germline V gene sequence: CDR1 SGHAT, CDR2 FQNNGV. The CDR3 DNA follows: TGTGCCAGCAGCTTAAACGGGTTCAATCAGCCCCAGCATTTT. This translates into CASSLNGFNQPQHF.

The chain employs TRBV28 and TRBJ1-3; no firm D call. This CDR3 region has 15 residues. V gave up 3 bases and J gave up 3 bases, with 12 bases separating them. Germline loops: CDR1 MDHEN, CDR2 SYDVKM. The CDR3, as DNA: TGTGCCAGCAGTTTGATAGGCAGCGGTGGAAACACCATATATTTT. It translates to CASSLIGSGGNTIYF.

The V call is TRBV6-6, the J call TRBJ2-3, with D hard to call. CDR1 MNHNY and CDR2 SVGAGI come from the germline V gene (reference sequence). V shed 5 bases and J shed 1 base, with 4 bases lying between them. The CDR3 contains 12 residues. In nucleotides, the CDR3 is TGTGCCAGCAGTCCGGGCACAGATACGCAGTATTTT. This sequence encodes CASSPGTDTQYF.

The chain uses TRBV25-1 and TRBJ2-7; a possible D gene is TRBD1 (5 bases). Germline lookup yields CDR1 MGHDK and CDR2 SYGVNS. The length of the CDR3 is 14 residues. Trimming shortened V by 1 base and J by 4 bases, and 11 bases separated the two germline ends. The CDR3 bases are TGTGCCAGCAGTGAATTAGGGGATGGGTACGAGCAGTACTTC. This sequence encodes CASSELGDGYEQYF.

The chain combines TRBV13 with TRBJ2-3; 7 positions agree with TRBD2. This CDR3 is built from 14 residues. J was trimmed by 1 base and V by 7 bases; bases with no gene match: 5. Germline CDR1 and CDR2: PRHDT and FYEKMQ (reference sequence). The CDR3 DNA sequence: TGTGCCAGCACCGGGGAGGGCGGCACAGATACGCAGTATTTT. Its translation is CASTGEGGTDTQYF.

This sequence joins TRBV4-2 and TRBJ1-2; no reliable D call. Germline V gene sequence: CDR1 LGHNA, CDR2 YNFKEQ. This CDR3 region has 15 residues. The V end lost 3 bases, the J end lost 2 bases, and 13 bases lay between the germline ends. CDR3 coding DNA: TGTGCCAGCAGCCACTCTTCAGGCGAGAACTATGGCTACACCTTC. Translation gives CASSHSSGENYGYTF.

The chain uses TRBV7-8 and TRBJ2-1; tentatively, D is TRBD2 (5 bases). The V end lost 5 bases, the J end lost 3 bases, and 14 bases lay between the germline ends. This CDR3 is 15 amino acids long. Germline V CDR1 and CDR2: SGHVS, FQNEAQ. CDR3 sequence: CASSLEGRNYNEQFF. The CDR3 coding sequence is TGTGCCAGCAGCCTCGAGGGCAGGAACTACAATGAGCAGTTCTTC.

The V gene is TRBV9, the J gene TRBJ2-7; 7 nucleotides match TRBD1. The germline CDR1 and CDR2 sequences are SGDLS and YYNGEE. The CDR3 runs to 15 residues. The ends lost 0 bases at V and 1 base at J; junction bases unmatched: 4. The CDR3 coding sequence is TGTGCCAGCAGCGTAGATCCAGGGGGATCCTACGAGCAGTACTTC. This sequence encodes CASSVDPGGSYEQYF.